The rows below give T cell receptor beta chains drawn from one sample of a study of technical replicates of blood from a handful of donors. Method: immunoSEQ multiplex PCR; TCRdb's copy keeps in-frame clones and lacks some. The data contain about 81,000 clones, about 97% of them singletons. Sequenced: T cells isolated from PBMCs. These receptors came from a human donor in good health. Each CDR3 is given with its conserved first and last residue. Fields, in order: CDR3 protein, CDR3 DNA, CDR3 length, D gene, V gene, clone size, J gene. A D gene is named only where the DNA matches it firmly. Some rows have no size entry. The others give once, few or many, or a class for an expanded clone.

CDR3: CASSPERGQEQFF; DNA: TGTGCCAGCAGCCCCGAAAGGGGGCAGGAGCAGTTCTTC; length: 13; D: TRBD1; V: TRBV5-6; size: -; J: TRBJ2-1
CDR3: CASSLGDRNYNEQFF; DNA: TGTGCCAGCAGCTTAGGGGACAGAAACTACAATGAGCAGTTCTTC; length: 15; D: TRBD1; V: TRBV11-3; size: -; J: TRBJ2-1
CDR3: CASSQAEGNTQYF; DNA: TGCGCCAGCAGCCAAGCCGAGGGCAATACGCAGTATTTT; length: 13; D: -; V: TRBV4-1; size: -; J: TRBJ2-3
CDR3: CASSPLFRGRRTNEQFF; DNA: TGTGCCAGCAGCCCGCTTTTCCGGGGGAGAAGAACCAATGAGCAGTTCTTC; length: 17; D: -; V: TRBV7-2; size: -; J: TRBJ2-1
CDR3: CASSLGATGWGATNEKLFF; DNA: TGTGCCAGCAGCTTGGGTGCAACCGGGTGGGGAGCAACTAATGAAAAACTGTTTTTT; length: 19; D: -; V: TRBV7-8; size: -; J: TRBJ1-4
CDR3: CASSSTGWTTEAFF; DNA: TGTGCCAGCAGTTCGACAGGGTGGACCACTGAAGCTTTCTTT; length: 14; D: TRBD1; V: TRBV6-5; size: -; J: TRBJ1-1
CDR3: CAWSVRLAPQHF; DNA: TGTGCCTGGAGTGTACGTCTGGCGCCCCAGCATTTT; length: 12; D: -; V: TRBV30; size: -; J: TRBJ1-5
CDR3: CASSLDSTEAFF; DNA: TGCGCCAGCAGCTTGGATAGCACTGAAGCTTTCTTT; length: 12; D: -; V: TRBV5-1; size: -; J: TRBJ1-1
CDR3: CASSPGLAGGEAKNIQYF; DNA: TGCGCCAGCAGCCCGGGACTAGCGGGAGGAGAGGCCAAAAACATTCAGTACTTC; length: 18; D: TRBD2; V: TRBV4-1; size: -; J: TRBJ2-4
CDR3: CASSPRGSNTGELFF; DNA: TGTGCCAGCAGCCCGCGGGGGTCGAACACCGGGGAGCTGTTTTTT; length: 15; D: TRBD2; V: TRBV7-6; size: once; J: TRBJ2-2
CDR3: CASSPSGTSGGYTQYF; DNA: TGTGCCAGCAGCCCCTCGGGGACTAGCGGGGGCTATACGCAGTATTTT; length: 16; D: TRBD2; V: TRBV5-4; size: -; J: TRBJ2-3
CDR3: CASSLKVTGSSYEQYF; DNA: TGTGCCAGCAGTTTAAAGGTGACGGGAAGCTCCTACGAGCAGTACTTC; length: 16; D: -; V: TRBV28; size: -; J: TRBJ2-7
CDR3: CASSLVDSNYEQYF; DNA: TGTGCCAGCAGCTTAGTGGACAGTAACTACGAGCAGTACTTC; length: 14; D: -; V: TRBV7-9; size: -; J: TRBJ2-7
CDR3: CASSSQGGTNEKLFF; DNA: TGCGCCAGCAGCTCCCAGGGAGGAACTAATGAAAAACTGTTTTTT; length: 15; D: -; V: TRBV5-1; size: -; J: TRBJ1-4
CDR3: CASSQDPGTYGYTF; DNA: TGCGCCAGCAGCCAAGATCCTGGGACTTATGGCTACACCTTC; length: 14; D: -; V: TRBV4-1; size: -; J: TRBJ1-2
CDR3: CASRAGIATYEQYF; DNA: TGTGCCAGTAGAGCAGGGATAGCCACCTACGAGCAGTACTTC; length: 14; D: -; V: TRBV19; size: -; J: TRBJ2-7
CDR3: CASKDGQGAQPQHF; DNA: TGTGCCAGCAAGGACGGACAGGGGGCGCAGCCCCAGCATTTT; length: 14; D: TRBD1; V: TRBV6-4; size: -; J: TRBJ1-5
CDR3: CASSLASGGLETQYF; DNA: TGTGCCAGCAGCTTAGCTAGCGGGGGGTTGGAGACCCAGTACTTC; length: 15; D: TRBD2; V: TRBV7-3; size: -; J: TRBJ2-5
CDR3: CASSIHSGSSNQPQHF; DNA: TGTGCCAGTAGTATCCATTCGGGTTCGAGCAATCAGCCCCAGCATTTT; length: 16; D: -; V: TRBV19; size: -; J: TRBJ1-5
CDR3: CAISVLAGGTSTDTQYF; DNA: TGTGCCATCAGTGTCCTAGCGGGGGGAACTAGCACAGATACGCAGTATTTT; length: 17; D: TRBD2; V: TRBV10-3; size: -; J: TRBJ2-3
CDR3: CASSSLRDYNEQFF; DNA: TGTGCCAGCAGCTCTCTCCGGGACTACAATGAGCAGTTCTTC; length: 14; D: -; V: TRBV11-2; size: -; J: TRBJ2-1
CDR3: CAISEGSAGGIAGYTF; DNA: TGTGCCATCAGTGAAGGGTCGGCAGGGGGCATCGCTGGCTACACCTTC; length: 16; D: TRBD1; V: TRBV10-3; size: -; J: TRBJ1-2
CDR3: CASSYWGHNEKLFF; DNA: TGTGCCAGCAGTTACTGGGGGCACAATGAAAAACTGTTTTTT; length: 14; D: -; V: TRBV28; size: -; J: TRBJ1-4
CDR3: CASSTIGRRANTGELFF; DNA: TGCGCCAGCAGCACCATAGGGAGGCGAGCGAACACCGGGGAGCTGTTTTTT; length: 17; D: -; V: TRBV4-1; size: once; J: TRBJ2-2
CDR3: CAWSAGTDEQFF; DNA: TGTGCCTGGAGTGCCGGTACGGATGAGCAGTTCTTC; length: 12; D: -; V: TRBV30; size: -; J: TRBJ2-1
CDR3: CASSSPAGELFF; DNA: TGTGCCAGCAGCTCCCCAGCCGGGGAGCTGTTTTTT; length: 12; D: -; V: TRBV11-3; size: -; J: TRBJ2-2
CDR3: CATGGQGEGAGETQYF; DNA: TGTGCCACTGGGGGGCAGGGAGAGGGGGCCGGAGAGACCCAGTACTTC; length: 16; D: -; V: TRBV28; size: -; J: TRBJ2-5
CDR3: CASTLPSRGHYEQYF; DNA: TGCGCCAGCACCCTTCCCTCACGGGGTCACTACGAGCAGTACTTC; length: 15; D: -; V: TRBV23-1; size: -; J: TRBJ2-7
CDR3: CASSRDRGQPQHF; DNA: TGTGCCAGCAGTCGGGACAGGGGGCAGCCCCAGCATTTT; length: 13; D: TRBD1; V: TRBV6-5; size: -; J: TRBJ1-5
CDR3: CASSHGQNTEAFF; DNA: TGTGCCAGCAGCCATGGACAGAACACTGAAGCTTTCTTT; length: 13; D: -; V: TRBV5-4; size: -; J: TRBJ1-1
CDR3: CASSPRQTSGSTDTQYF; DNA: TGTGCCAGCAGCCCCCGACAGACTAGCGGGAGCACAGATACGCAGTATTTT; length: 17; D: TRBD2; V: TRBV11-2; size: -; J: TRBJ2-3
CDR3: CASSLQGSTEETQYF; DNA: TGTGCCAGCAGCTTACAGGGATCGACTGAAGAGACCCAGTACTTC; length: 15; D: -; V: TRBV11-3; size: -; J: TRBJ2-5
CDR3: CASSEPAGGPNEQFF; DNA: TGTGCCAGCAGTGAACCAGCGGGAGGGCCCAATGAGCAGTTCTTC; length: 15; D: TRBD2; V: TRBV25-1; size: -; J: TRBJ2-1
CDR3: CASSYTGGQETQYF; DNA: TGTGCCAGCAGTTATACAGGGGGCCAAGAGACCCAGTACTTC; length: 14; D: TRBD1; V: TRBV6-1; size: -; J: TRBJ2-5
CDR3: CASSSRLDADTQYF; DNA: TGTGCCAGCAGTTCCCGTCTAGACGCAGATACGCAGTATTTT; length: 14; D: -; V: TRBV27; size: -; J: TRBJ2-3
CDR3: CASSGPGQGALGNTIYF; DNA: TGTGCCAGCAGCGGTCCGGGACAGGGGGCCCTTGGAAACACCATATATTTT; length: 17; D: TRBD1; V: TRBV7-9; size: -; J: TRBJ1-3
CDR3: CASSPSAGADTEAFF; DNA: TGTGCCAGCAGTCCTAGCGCGGGAGCCGACACTGAAGCTTTCTTT; length: 15; D: -; V: TRBV11-3; size: once; J: TRBJ1-1
CDR3: CASSEGQAIFYGYTF; DNA: TGCGCCAGCAGCGAGGGACAGGCGATCTTCTATGGCTACACCTTC; length: 15; D: TRBD1; V: TRBV5-1; size: -; J: TRBJ1-2
CDR3: CASSQEPPGGSSYNEQFF; DNA: TGCGCCAGCAGCCAAGAGCCCCCGGGAGGGAGCTCCTACAATGAGCAGTTCTTC; length: 18; D: TRBD2; V: TRBV4-1; size: -; J: TRBJ2-1
CDR3: CASSHQGLSHQPQHF; DNA: TGCGCCAGCAGCCATCAGGGCCTGTCACATCAGCCCCAGCATTTT; length: 15; D: -; V: TRBV4-1; size: -; J: TRBJ1-5
CDR3: CASRNMVRGEKLFF; DNA: TGTGCCAGCCGAAACATGGTCAGGGGGGAAAAACTGTTTTTT; length: 14; D: TRBD1; V: TRBV2; size: -; J: TRBJ1-4
CDR3: CASTGTVINEKLFF; DNA: TGTGCCAGCACCGGGACAGTCATTAATGAAAAACTGTTTTTT; length: 14; D: TRBD1; V: TRBV7-9; size: -; J: TRBJ1-4
CDR3: CASSFADRPHGYTF; DNA: TGTGCCAGCAGTTTCGCCGACAGGCCTCATGGCTACACCTTC; length: 14; D: -; V: TRBV27; size: -; J: TRBJ1-2
CDR3: CASDQQGIFRAQETQYF; DNA: TGTGCCAGCGATCAACAGGGTATCTTTCGTGCCCAGGAGACCCAGTACTTC; length: 17; D: -; V: TRBV7-8; size: -; J: TRBJ2-5
CDR3: CSVELSGQGNEQYF; DNA: TGCAGCGTTGAATTATCGGGACAGGGGAACGAGCAGTACTTC; length: 14; D: TRBD1; V: TRBV29-1; size: -; J: TRBJ2-7
CDR3: CASSPPGASGNTIYF; DNA: TGTGCCAGCAGTCCCCCAGGGGCCTCTGGAAACACCATATATTTT; length: 15; D: -; V: TRBV6-5; size: -; J: TRBJ1-3
CDR3: CASSFMIESIQYF; DNA: TGTGCCAGCAGCTTTATGATAGAGAGCATTCAGTACTTC; length: 13; D: -; V: TRBV11-3; size: -; J: TRBJ2-4
CDR3: CASSQELAENTGELFF; DNA: TGTGCCAGCAGCCAAGAGCTAGCGGAGAACACCGGGGAGCTGTTTTTT; length: 16; D: TRBD2; V: TRBV4-2; size: -; J: TRBJ2-2
CDR3: CASSEEPGPWGYTF; DNA: TGTGCCAGCAGTGAAGAGCCGGGTCCCTGGGGCTACACCTTC; length: 14; D: -; V: TRBV2; size: -; J: TRBJ1-2
CDR3: CASSPYMNTEAFF; DNA: TGTGCCAGCTCACCGTACATGAACACTGAAGCTTTCTTT; length: 13; D: -; V: TRBV18; size: few; J: TRBJ1-1
CDR3: CASSLSWTGGPGHQPQHF; DNA: TGTGCCAGCAGTTTATCGTGGACAGGGGGCCCAGGGCATCAGCCCCAGCATTTT; length: 18; D: TRBD1; V: TRBV27; size: -; J: TRBJ1-5